The 32 T cell receptor beta chains given below trace back to one sample, sequenced in a study of T-cell reconstitution after alpha-beta-depleted transplantation in children. A library of TCRbeta sequences, prepared with unique molecular identifiers, was generated. Each CDR3 protein gets one entry after TCRdb re-called the PCR reads with MiXCR. This table holds almost 500,000 distinct CDR3 sequences, over 9.5% found once. Sequencing was performed on PBMCs, taken before TCRalphabeta/CD19-depleted stem cell transplant. The receptors stem from a child aged 2 to 9 with inherited bone marrow failure, due to receive a stem cell transplant.

This clonotype has only a few counts. The chain employs TRBV6-5 and TRBJ2-5; TRBD2 matches at 9 bases. V lost 2 bases to trimming and J lost 1 base; unmatched junction nucleotides: 5. From germline, CDR1 is MNHEY and CDR2 SVGAGI. CDR3 length: 16 amino acids. CDR3 in DNA: TGTGCCAGCAGTTACGTCGCGGGAGGGCTCCAAGAGACCCAGTACTTC. The encoded protein is CASSYVAGGLQETQYF.

This clonotype was seen at least ten times. This chain links TRBV9 with TRBJ1-2; D unresolved. The germline V gene encodes CDR1 SGDLS and CDR2 YYNGEE. The V gene lost 0 bases and the J gene lost 6 bases, with 9 bases spanning the gap. The CDR3 has 13 amino acids. In DNA form, the CDR3 reads TGTGCCAGCAGCGTAGATTCGCAGGATGGCTACACCTTC. This gives the protein CASSVDSQDGYTF.

This clonotype occurred many times. The chain uses TRBV7-2 and TRBJ2-7; TRBD2 aligns across 13 bases. The CDR3 contains 15 residues. Germline V CDR1 and CDR2: SGHTA, FQGNSA. Losses at the gene ends were 4 bases for V and 6 bases for J; bases not matched to a gene: 6. CDR3 bases: TGTGCCAGCAGCTCTGGACTAGCGGGAGTTAGCGAGCAGTACTTC. This sequence encodes CASSSGLAGVSEQYF. Drawing the rest from reference TRBV7-2 and TRBJ2-7, the complete variable domain is GAGVSQSPSNKVTEKGKDVELRCDPISGHTALYWYRQSLGQGLEFLIYFQGNSAPDKSGLPSDRFSAERTGGSVSTLTIQRTQQEDSAVYLCASSSGLAGVSEQYFGPGTRLTVT.

This clonotype was seen a handful of times. The V gene is TRBV20-1, the J gene TRBJ2-7; 7 bases agree with TRBD2. Germline V gene data show CDR1 as DFQATT and CDR2 as SNEGSKA (reference sequence). The junction had 9 bases not matched to a gene; V was cut back by 5 bases and J by 5 bases. The CDR3 has 13 amino acids. This CDR3 is CSARTSSYNEQYF. As DNA, the CDR3 is TGCAGTGCTCGGACTAGTAGTTATAACGAGCAGTACTTC.

This clonotype was found many times. The chain links TRBV5-1 to TRBJ2-7; the match to TRBD1 covers 10 bases. Germline V CDR1 and CDR2: SGHRS, YFSETQ. V lost 0 bases, J lost 6 bases, and 0 bases stayed unmatched. This CDR3 has 13 amino acids. DNA of the CDR3: TGCGCCAGCAGCTTGGGGGACAGGGGCGAGCAGTACTTC. Amino acid sequence: CASSLGDRGEQYF.

On this clonotype: A clone one base away is much larger, so this may be a read error. The chain combines TRBV28 with TRBJ2-1; 8 bases line up with TRBD2. The V gene's germline CDR1 is MDHEN and CDR2 SYDVKM. The CDR3 runs 15 residues. CDR3 sequence reads: CACSSSGRMGNEQFF. CDR3 nucleotide sequence: TGTGCCTGCAGTTCCAGCGGGAGAATGGGCAATGAGCAGTTCTTC.

This clonotype was found many times. This chain links TRBV5-1 with TRBJ2-1, with a possible D match to TRBD1 (7 bases). The CDR3 consists of 17 residues. The V gene lost 2 bases and the J gene lost 7 bases, with 22 bases spanning the gap. Per germline, CDR1 SGHRS and CDR2 YFSETQ. Here the CDR3 reads CASSFDRAIPGVNEQFF. The CDR3 DNA reads TGCGCCAGCAGCTTCGACAGGGCAATCCCGGGGGTGAATGAGCAGTTCTTC. The full variable domain, with the rest looked up from reference TRBV5-1 and TRBJ2-1, is KAGVTQTPRYLIKTRGQQVTLSCSPISGHRSVSWYQQTPGQGLQFLFEYFSETQRNKGNFPGRFSGRQFSNSRSEMNVSTLELGDSALYLCASSFDRAIPGVNEQFFGPGTRLTVL.

There are a few counts of this clonotype. In nucleotides, the CDR3 is TGTGCCACCAGCAGAGATTACGATAAGGGGTACGAGCAGTACTTC. Translation: CATSRDYDKGYEQYF. The rearrangement links TRBV15 to TRBJ2-7; a weak D match, TRBD1 (5 bases). There are 15 residues in the CDR3. V shed 0 bases and J shed 4 bases, with 13 bases lying between them. Germline V gene lookup returns CDR1 LNHNV and CDR2 YYDKDF (reference sequence).

The table lists this clonotype with many counts. The junction and the germline gene differ at one end; a read error may be behind it. The gene calls are TRBV12-3 or TRBV12-4 and TRBJ2-2, with D uncertain. CDR3 length equals 17 residues. For the CDR3, the DNA is TGTGCCAGCAGTTTCGGTCGGGCGGATACGAACACTGGGGAGCTGTTTTTT. It specifies CASSFGRADTNTGELFF.

The sample holds one count of this clonotype. The chain is built from TRBV5-1 and TRBJ2-1, with D maybe TRBD2 (6 bases). V was pared by 2 bases and J by 5 bases, with 11 bases between. Germline loops: CDR1 SGHRS, CDR2 YFSETQ. The CDR3 extends over 14 amino acids. As DNA, the CDR3 is TGCGCCAGCAGCTTATCGGGAGACAACAATGAGCAGTTCTTC. Its protein is CASSLSGDNNEQFF.

This clonotype has a count of ten or more. The chain combines TRBV30 with TRBJ2-7, with D unclear. This CDR3 is built from 15 residues. CDR1 is GTSNPN and CDR2 is SVGIG in the germline V gene (reference sequence). Trimming took off 2 bases at V and 2 bases at J, with 16 bases between the two ends. CDR3 in DNA: TGTGCCTGGAGTACAACCTCACCGGGCCCCTACGAGCAGTACTTC. Protein sequence: CAWSTTSPGPYEQYF. Full variable domain (missing parts from reference TRBV30 and TRBJ2-7): SQTIHQWPATLVQPVGSPLSLECTVEGTSNPNLYWYRQAAGRGLQLLFYSVGIGQISSEVPQNLSASRPQDRQFILSSKKLLLSDSGFYLCAWSTTSPGPYEQYFGPGTRLTVT.

This clonotype has a count of ten or more. The genes are TRBV7-2 and TRBJ2-1; TRBD2 matches at 8 bases. Germline V gene sequence: CDR1 SGHTA, CDR2 FQGNSA. Trimming at V came to 5 bases and at J to 15 bases, leaving 6 bases not matched to a gene. The CDR3 has 11 residues. The CDR3 DNA sequence: TGTGCCAGCAGCCAGACGGGAGGGTCGTTCTTC. It yields the protein CASSQTGGSFF.

This clonotype has just a few counts. The V call is TRBV12-3 or TRBV12-4, the J call TRBJ2-3; D ambiguous. V shed 4 bases and J shed 2 bases, with 10 bases lying between them. The CDR3 is 14 amino acids. Here the CDR3 reads CASSSTLPTDTQYF. The CDR3 coding sequence is TGTGCCAGCAGTTCTACGTTACCCACAGATACGCAGTATTTT.

This clonotype was picked up a small number of times. The chain carries TRBV4-2 and TRBJ2-2; D not resolved. The germline V gene encodes CDR1 LGHNA and CDR2 YNFKEQ. V lost 1 base to trimming and J lost 1 base, with 10 bases between them. There are 16 residues in the CDR3. Here the CDR3 reads CASSQGDQRNTGELFF. The CDR3 bases are TGTGCCAGCAGCCAAGGTGACCAGCGGAACACCGGGGAGCTGTTTTTT.

This clonotype appeared many times. V is TRBV29-1 and J is TRBJ2-7; perhaps TRBD2 as D (5 bases). The CDR3 loop spans 14 amino acids. CDR1 is SQVTM and CDR2 is ANQGSEA in the germline V gene. The V end lost 1 base, the J end lost 1 base, and 11 bases lay between the germline ends. The CDR3 here is CSVEVARESYEQYF. The CDR3 DNA follows: TGCAGCGTTGAAGTGGCTAGGGAGTCCTACGAGCAGTACTTC.

This clonotype appeared many times. The rearrangement joins TRBV9 to TRBJ2-6; 11 bases line up with TRBD2. V was pared by 3 bases and J by 1 base, with 6 bases of the junction left unmatched. The germline gives CDR1 SGDLS, CDR2 YYNGEE. The CDR3 loop spans 18 amino acids. CDR3 bases: TGTGCCAGCAGCGAGAAACTAGCGGGAGTATCTGGGGCCAACGTCCTGACTTTC. Its protein is CASSEKLAGVSGANVLTF.

Many counts were recorded for this clonotype. V usage is TRBV4-3 and J usage is TRBJ1-4, with D unclear. This CDR3 is 14 amino acids long. Trimming pared 0 bases from V and 10 bases from J, leaving 12 bases between. CDR1 is LGHNA, CDR2 YSLEER, per germline. The CDR3 here is CASSQDKSRGKLFF. The CDR3 bases are TGCGCCAGCAGCCAAGATAAGTCACGGGGAAAACTGTTTTTT.

A few counts support this clonotype. The rearrangement uses TRBV19 and TRBJ1-1; a possible D gene is TRBD1 (6 bases). This CDR3 has 12 amino acids. Germline V gives CDR1 LNHDA, CDR2 SQIVND (reference sequence). Trimming cost V 3 bases and J 8 bases, with 10 bases left between them. The chain's CDR3 is CASSMVGTEAFF. Written as DNA, the CDR3 is TGTGCCAGTAGTATGGTCGGGACAGAAGCTTTCTTT.

The V and J genes are TRBV11-2 and TRBJ2-1; 11 bases are shared with TRBD2. Germline CDR1 is SGHAT and CDR2 is FQNNGV. CDR3 size: 15 residues. J lost 7 bases, V lost 6 bases, and 8 bases had no gene match. The chain's CDR3 is CASRKLAGVKNEQFF. For the CDR3, the DNA is TGTGCCAGCAGAAAACTAGCGGGAGTTAAGAATGAGCAGTTCTTC.

CDR3 sequence: CASRTTGTKYEQYF. The CDR3 DNA sequence: TGTGCCAGCAGGACCACGGGGACAAAATACGAGCAGTACTTC. The chain links TRBV28 to TRBJ2-7, with D possibly being TRBD1 (6 bases). Looked up from germline, CDR1 is MDHEN and CDR2 is SYDVKM. Trimming left V 6 bases short and J 4 bases short, with 16 bases between. The length of the CDR3 is 14 residues.

The sample holds many counts of this clonotype. J is TRBJ2-1 and V is TRBV4-3, with 11 bases fitting TRBD2. Germline V lookup: CDR1 LGHNA, CDR2 YSLEER. V trimming: 0 bases; J trimming: 4 bases; junction bases outside the gene matches: 5. This CDR3 comprises 17 residues. The CDR3 is CASSQDASGRPYNEQFF. CDR3 nucleotides: TGCGCCAGCAGCCAAGATGCTAGCGGGAGGCCATACAATGAGCAGTTCTTC.

This clonotype was detected many times. V usage is TRBV9 and J usage is TRBJ2-7, with 8 bases matching TRBD1. CDR3 length: 15 residues. V dropped 0 bases and J dropped 0; count of bases not matched to a gene: 2. CDR1 is SGDLS, CDR2 YYNGEE, per germline. The DNA of the CDR3 is TGTGCCAGCAGCGTAGGGGGGACAGGCTCCTACGAGCAGTACTTC. It encodes CASSVGGTGSYEQYF.

This clonotype came up a few times. The V and J genes are TRBV6-2 or TRBV6-3 and TRBJ2-3; D might be TRBD2 (5 bases). This CDR3 spans 17 amino acids. Germline loops: CDR1 MNHEY, CDR2 SVGEGT. Trimming cost V 5 bases and J 2 bases, with 20 bases left between them. The CDR3 loop reads CASSRRESSSPTDTQYF. The CDR3, as DNA: TGTGCCAGCAGTCGACGTGAATCTAGCAGTCCCACAGATACGCAGTATTTT.

There are a few counts of this clonotype. V usage is TRBV6-1 and J usage is TRBJ2-2; 9 bases match TRBD1. The CDR3 loop spans 18 amino acids. With 4 bases clipped from V and 1 base from J, the junction kept 10 bases outside the gene matches. CDR1 and CDR2 (germline): MNHNS, SASEGT. The CDR3 is CASSVGVGTGMNTGELFF. For the CDR3, the DNA is TGTGCCAGCAGTGTTGGCGTTGGGACAGGGATGAACACCGGGGAGCTGTTTTTT.

Ten or more counts support this clonotype. This rearrangement joins TRBV6-5 to TRBJ1-5, with D uncertain. The V and J ends lost 4 bases and 6 bases respectively, with 10 bases between them. CDR3 length: 13 amino acids. CDR1 and CDR2 from the germline V gene are MNHEY and SVGAGI. The CDR3 spells CASSSEPAQPQHF. For the CDR3, the DNA is TGTGCCAGCAGTTCCGAACCGGCTCAGCCCCAGCATTTT.

This clonotype was observed many times. The chain joins TRBV4-1 to TRBJ2-1; 8 nucleotides match TRBD2. CDR3 length: 16 amino acids. The V segment lost 1 base and the J segment 3 bases; nucleotides outside the gene matches: 5. CDR1 and CDR2 from the germline V gene are MGHRA and YSYEKL. The CDR3 coding sequence is TGCGCCAGCAGCCAAGGGGCGGGAGGCAGCTACAATGAGCAGTTCTTC. It translates to CASSQGAGGSYNEQFF.

This clonotype was observed at least ten times. This chain links TRBV11-2 with TRBJ1-5, with D tentatively TRBD1 (6 bases). V was shortened by 3 bases and J by 7 bases, with 13 bases between the two germline ends. The CDR3 has 14 residues. Germline V gene lookup returns CDR1 SGHAT and CDR2 FQNNGV. Here the CDR3 reads CASSFGGGRQPQHF. The CDR3 DNA is TGTGCCAGCAGCTTTGGAGGGGGGAGACAGCCCCAGCATTTT. The complete variable domain, with remaining parts taken from reference TRBV11-2 and TRBJ1-5, reads EAGVAQSPRYKIIEKRQSVAFWCNPISGHATLYWYQQILGQGPKLLIQFQNNGVVDDSQLPKDRFSAERLKGVDSTLKIQPAKLEDSAVYLCASSFGGGRQPQHFGDGTRLSIL.

This clonotype occurred many times. This sequence joins TRBV20-1 and TRBJ2-7, with D unresolved. V was shortened by 4 bases and J by 3 bases, with 10 bases between the two germline ends. CDR3 size: 12 residues. Germline assignment: CDR1 DFQATT and CDR2 SNEGSKA (reference sequence). As DNA, the CDR3 is TGCAGTGCTACCCCTTCCGGCTACGAGCAGTACTTC. Translated, it gives CSATPSGYEQYF.

This clonotype was seen a few times. The chain joins TRBV23-1 to TRBJ2-6; the D is unclear. TRBV23-1 is an ORF, and what it does is uncertain. The CDR3 totals 15 residues. The V end lost 4 bases, the J end lost 4 bases, and 11 bases lay between the germline ends. The CDR3 is CASSPDLRGANVLTF. The CDR3 DNA reads as TGCGCCAGCAGTCCGGATTTGAGGGGGGCCAACGTCCTGACTTTC.

This clonotype was recorded many times. This chain connects TRBV12-3 or TRBV12-4 to TRBJ2-3; 9 nucleotides agree with TRBD2. V dropped 5 bases and J dropped 4; count of bases not matched to a gene: 7. There are 15 residues in the CDR3. CDR3 coding DNA: TGTGCCAGCAGTATACAAGCGGGAGGAGCAGATACGCAGTATTTT. It specifies CASSIQAGGADTQYF.

Only a few counts were recorded for this clonotype. V usage is TRBV7-2 and J usage is TRBJ2-3; TRBD2 agrees at 7 bases. The ends lost 1 base at V and 6 bases at J; junction bases unmatched: 10. This CDR3 spans 16 amino acids. Germline CDR1 is SGHTA and CDR2 is FQGNSA. CDR3 sequence (DNA): TGTGCCAGCAGCTTAGGGGGCGGGAGAATGGGCGATACGCAGTATTTT. Translation: CASSLGGGRMGDTQYF.

This clonotype occurred many times. The rearrangement links TRBV29-1 to TRBJ2-7; maybe TRBD1 (6 bases). Germline loops: CDR1 SQVTM, CDR2 ANQGSEA. V lost 2 bases and J 4 bases, leaving 12 bases between the germline ends. The CDR3 consists of 13 residues. The chain's CDR3 is CSVESVQGYEQYF. In DNA form, the CDR3 reads TGCAGCGTTGAATCCGTACAGGGTTACGAGCAGTACTTC.